Each of the 25 T cell receptor beta chains below was sequenced from the same sample in a study of CD4+ T cells in melanoma. TCRdb's table, derived via immunoSEQ multiplex PCR, lists solely in-frame clones and lacks some. The sample carries about 10,000 clones, over 55% recorded once. The sample consisted of cells from a culture (not recorded whether cultured in vitro). The receptors were sampled from a human donor with melanoma.

V usage is TRBV12-1 and J usage is TRBJ2-3; the table's TRBD1 call for D was not verified on the DNA. TRBV12-1 is labeled a pseudogene. The CDR3 extends over 15 amino acids. The CDR3 loop reads CASSPPAGRTDTQYF. DNA for the CDR3: TGTGCCAGCAGCCCCCCTGCAGGGCGCACAGATACGCAGTATTTT.

The chain links TRBV2 to TRBJ2-7; 7 positions match TRBD1. The V and J ends lost 11 bases and 4 bases, in that order; junction bases with no gene match: 11. CDR3 length equals 13 residues. Germline V gene lookup returns CDR1 SNHLY and CDR2 FYNNEI. The DNA of the CDR3 is TGTGCCGGCAACAGGGGTGGAAAGTACGAGCAGTACTTC. Encoded protein: CAGNRGGKYEQYF.

This chain joins TRBV7-8 and TRBJ1-2; weak D call: TRBD1 (5 bases). This CDR3 has 14 amino acids. The germline V gene encodes CDR1 SGHVS and CDR2 FQNEAQ. V was clipped by 5 bases and J by 0 bases, with 10 bases between them. The CDR3 loop reads CASSPTGANYGYTF. In DNA, the CDR3 is TGTGCCAGCAGCCCCACGGGGGCTAACTATGGCTACACCTTC. The variable domain in full, completed from reference TRBV7-8 and TRBJ1-2, reads GAGVSQSPRYKVAKRGQDVALRCDPISGHVSLFWYQQALGQGPEFLTYFQNEAQLDKSGLPSDRFFAERPEGSVSTLKIQRTQQEDSAVYLCASSPTGANYGYTFGSGTRLTVV.

This clone was observed once. V usage is TRBV4-1 and J usage is TRBJ2-1; 9 nucleotides match TRBD2. Looked up from germline, CDR1 is MGHRA and CDR2 is YSYEKL. V lost 0 bases to trimming and J lost 6 bases; unmatched junction nucleotides: 18. The CDR3 spans 20 residues. In nucleotides, the CDR3 is TGCGCCAGCAGCCAAGATGCCCTTCCCCTACGGACTAGCGTATTCAATGAGCAGTTCTTC. It translates to CASSQDALPLRTSVFNEQFF.

This chain links TRBV5-4 with TRBJ1-1, with 7 bases lining up with TRBD1. From germline, CDR1 is SGHNT and CDR2 YYREEE (reference sequence). This CDR3 comprises 14 residues. J was trimmed by 11 bases and V by 4 bases; bases with no gene match: 14. In nucleotides, the CDR3 is TGTGCCAGCAGCCCAATAGGACAGGCTCGAGCGGCTTTCTTT. This translates into CASSPIGQARAAFF.

This rearrangement joins TRBV30 to TRBJ1-2; D is ambiguous. CDR1 and CDR2 (germline): GTSNPN, SVGIG (reference sequence). The CDR3 runs to 16 residues. The germline V and J ends were trimmed by 0 bases and 8 bases, with 22 bases remaining between them. In DNA form, the CDR3 reads TGTGCCTGGAGTGTTTCGGTGACCCGGGGAGAGTTAGGCTACACCTTC. Its protein product is CAWSVSVTRGELGYTF.

The table lists this clone with a count of one. The chain recombines TRBV10-1 with TRBJ1-5; 9 bases match TRBD1. J lost 0 bases, V lost 4 bases, and 13 bases had no gene match. Per the germline V gene, CDR1 is WNHNN and CDR2 is SYGVQD (reference sequence). The CDR3 contains 19 residues. The CDR3 DNA is TGCGCCAGCAGTGCCTTCGGACAGGGGTCTGTTTTTAGCAATCAGCCCCAGCATTTT. Translation: CASSAFGQGSVFSNQPQHF.

V and J are TRBV5-1 and TRBJ1-1; D may be TRBD1 (6 bases). This CDR3 spans 16 amino acids. Per germline, CDR1 SGHRS and CDR2 YFSETQ. V was pared by 4 bases and J by 3 bases, with 19 bases between. CDR3 coding DNA: TGCGCCAGCAGCAAACAGGGTTTAGGGTGGGACACTGAAGCTTTCTTT. Its protein is CASSKQGLGWDTEAFF.

This clone was counted once. J is TRBJ2-1 and V is TRBV2; 10 bases fit TRBD1. The J segment lost 8 bases and the V segment lost 7 bases, leaving 5 bases of the junction unmatched. Germline CDR1 and CDR2: SNHLY and FYNNEI. The CDR3 covers 13 residues. The CDR3 DNA follows: TGTGCCAGCACCAGACAGGGGGCCTATGAGCAGTTCTTC. Translated, it gives CASTRQGAYEQFF.

The table lists this clone with a few counts. The rearrangement links TRBV5-1 to TRBJ1-2; unclear D gene. Deletions cut 4 bases from V and 7 bases from J, with 11 bases between. Looked up from germline, CDR1 is SGHRS and CDR2 is YFSETQ. This CDR3 spans 12 amino acids. CDR3 sequence reads: CASSLDATGYTF. The CDR3 coding sequence is TGCGCCAGCAGCCTCGACGCTACTGGCTACACCTTC.

This clone has more than one count but fewer than ten. The chain carries TRBV6-5 and TRBJ1-5; D gene ambiguous. Per the germline V gene, CDR1 is MNHEY and CDR2 is SVGAGI. V dropped 6 bases and J dropped 4 bases, with 16 bases sitting between them. This CDR3 is built from 15 residues. CDR3 nucleotides: TGTGCCAGCAGCCCTCGGGAGGGCGGTAATCAGCCCCAGCATTTT. Its translation: CASSPREGGNQPQHF.

The rearrangement joins TRBV19 to TRBJ1-1, with D unclear. The CDR3 contains 12 residues. Trimming shortened V by 2 bases and J by 1 base, and 2 bases separated the two germline ends. CDR1 and CDR2 (germline): LNHDA, SQIVND (reference sequence). The DNA of the CDR3 is TGTGCCAGTAGTATAACGAACACTGAAGCTTTCTTT. It yields the protein CASSITNTEAFF.

In its sample, this clone was seen a few times. V gene TRBV2 combines with J gene TRBJ1-2; no firm D call. V lost 4 bases and J 3 bases, leaving 9 bases between the germline ends. This CDR3 has 13 amino acids. Per germline, CDR1 SNHLY and CDR2 FYNNEI. CDR3 loop: CASSVDTYYGYTF. The CDR3 DNA sequence: TGTGCCAGCAGTGTCGATACCTACTATGGCTACACCTTC.

V and J are TRBV7-9 and TRBJ1-1; weak D call: TRBD1 (5 bases). This CDR3 region has 14 residues. Trimming left V 6 bases short and J 3 bases short, with 14 bases between. Germline V gives CDR1 SEHNR, CDR2 FQNEAQ (reference sequence). The CDR3 bases are TGTGCCAGCAGGGATTATACGGGGGACACTGAAGCTTTCTTT. Translated, it gives CASRDYTGDTEAFF.

The CDR3 region is CASSPPLNSPLHF. The DNA for the CDR3 is TGCGCCAGCAGCCCCCCCTTAAATTCACCCCTCCACTTT. This chain links TRBV4-1 with TRBJ1-6; D gene unclear. The CDR3 contains 13 residues. Trimming took 4 bases from V and 7 from J, leaving 8 bases between them. CDR1 and CDR2 from the germline V gene are MGHRA and YSYEKL.

V and J are TRBV5-5 and TRBJ1-5; D ambiguous. This CDR3 has 13 residues. Trimming left V 1 base short and J 7 bases short, with 9 bases between. The germline V gene encodes CDR1 SGHKS and CDR2 YYEKEE (reference sequence). Here the CDR3 DNA reads TGTGCCAGCAGCTTGATGCCGCTGCAGCCCCAGCATTTT. It codes for CASSLMPLQPQHF. The variable domain in full, completed from reference TRBV5-5 and TRBJ1-5, reads DAGVTQSPTHLIKTRGQQVTLRCSPISGHKSVSWYQQVLGQGPQFIFQYYEKEERGRGNFPDRFSARQFPNYSSELNVNALLLGDSALYLCASSLMPLQPQHFGDGTRLSIL.

The chain employs TRBV11-1 and TRBJ2-5, with D possibly called TRBD1 or TRBD2 (5 bases each). The CDR3 has 13 amino acids. Between the trimmed V and J ends, which lost 1 base and 7 bases, there was a span of 10 bases. Germline values: CDR1 SGHAT, CDR2 FQDESV (reference sequence). CDR3 region: CASSLGGSATQYF. In nucleotides, the CDR3 is TGTGCCAGCAGCTTAGGGGGGAGTGCGACCCAGTACTTC.

J is TRBJ2-5 and V is TRBV5-1; D assignment may be TRBD1 or TRBD2 (5 bases each). CDR3 length: 13 amino acids. V was shortened by 4 bases and J by 1 base, with 8 bases between the two germline ends. Germline values: CDR1 SGHRS, CDR2 YFSETQ. CDR3 amino acids: CASSGGVQETQYF. CDR3 coding DNA: TGCGCCAGCAGCGGGGGTGTCCAAGAGACCCAGTACTTC.

The chain couples TRBV19 to TRBJ2-3; 8 positions match TRBD2. The trim removed 10 bases at V and 4 bases at J, leaving 7 bases unmatched. CDR1 and CDR2 from the germline V gene are LNHDA and SQIVND (reference sequence). This CDR3 contains 13 residues. The CDR3 DNA reads TGTGCCACCAGAGCGGGGGCGGCAGATACGCAGTATTTT. Translated: CATRAGAADTQYF.

This clone was observed a few times. This chain uses TRBV5-1 with TRBJ1-1; maybe TRBD1 (5 bases). Trimming shortened V by 4 bases and J by 0 bases, and 7 bases separated the two germline ends. CDR3 length equals 13 residues. Per the germline V gene, CDR1 is SGHRS and CDR2 is YFSETQ. DNA of the CDR3: TGCGCCAGCAGCAGGACACTGAACACTGAAGCTTTCTTT. Protein: CASSRTLNTEAFF.

The CDR3 is CASSRPVAGGETQYF. CDR3 sequence (DNA): TGTGCCAGCAGCCGGCCGGTAGCGGGGGGAGAGACCCAGTACTTC. The chain is built from TRBV6-5 and TRBJ2-5; 10 nucleotides align to TRBD2. V shed 6 bases and J 4 bases; nucleotides not matched to a gene: 8. The germline gives CDR1 MNHEY, CDR2 SVGAGI. This CDR3 has 15 residues.

The rearrangement links TRBV2 to TRBJ1-5, with 7 bases fitting TRBD1. The CDR3 consists of 14 residues. Germline V gene sequence: CDR1 SNHLY, CDR2 FYNNEI. J lost 7 bases, V lost 5 bases, and 8 bases had no gene match. As DNA, the CDR3 is TGTGCCAGCAGTCGACAGGGTCTCGGCCAGCCCCAGCATTTT. Amino acid sequence: CASSRQGLGQPQHF.

The chain recombines TRBV7-2 with TRBJ1-5; unclear D gene. Germline values: CDR1 SGHTA, CDR2 FQGNSA. This CDR3 has 12 residues. Trimming removed 0 bases from V and 7 bases from J, with 4 bases in between. This CDR3 reads CASSLAGQPQHF. In DNA form, the CDR3 reads TGTGCCAGCAGCTTAGCAGGACAGCCCCAGCATTTT.

This clone has just a few counts. The V gene is TRBV7-7, the J gene TRBJ2-6; D is possibly TRBD1 (5 bases). The germline V gene encodes CDR1 SSHAT and CDR2 FNYEAQ (reference sequence). The CDR3 runs to 17 residues. Trimming cost V 5 bases and J 4 bases, with 18 bases left between them. Here the CDR3 DNA reads TGTGCCAGCAGCCCCCGTTACAGGCTCGGGGGGGCCAACGTCCTGACTTTC. Translating gives CASSPRYRLGGANVLTF.

The rearrangement links TRBV7-9 to TRBJ1-4; tentatively, D is TRBD1 (5 bases). Looked up from germline, CDR1 is SEHNR and CDR2 is FQNEAQ (reference sequence). This CDR3 comprises 12 residues. Trimming took 5 bases from V and 8 from J, leaving 9 bases between them. The CDR3 bases are TGTGCCAGCAGCCCGGGGACGGAAAAACTGTTTTTT. This gives the protein CASSPGTEKLFF. Variable domain in full (rest from reference TRBV7-9 and TRBJ1-4): DTGVSQNPRHKITKRGQNVTFRCDPISEHNRLYWYRQTLGQGPEFLTYFQNEAQLEKSRLLSDRFSAERPKGSFSTLEIQRTEQGDSAMYLCASSPGTEKLFFGSGTQLSVL.